The present entry profiles one TCR beta chain with its context. This clone was picked up a small number of times. Its antigen is not yet known. Within one base of it there is no much larger clone, and no base qualities were kept. A single peripheral blood draw of approximately 0.11 L on average was collected from each donor into heparinised tubes. A BD FACSAria II was used to sort naive, central memory, regulatory and stem cell-like memory CD4+ T cells with a panel that included CD45RO, CCR7, CD25, CD127, CD95 and CD27. A purity above 98% was achieved for all sorted populations. PBMCs were separated immediately by Lymphoprep density gradient centrifugation and were stained directly, without being cultured. Samples were stained and sorted in pairs, with one healthy donor and one patient per experiment, so that batch effects were minimized. Taken from cysteine to phenylalanine, the CDR3 has 13 residues. Only CDR3 DNA remains: 39 bases, in frame from the first base. The germline V gene yields KGHSY for CDR1 and FQNENV for CDR2. The junction carries 10 bases between V and J, which are trimmed by 2 bases and 8 bases respectively.

This specimen belongs to a study of beta chain features in type 1 diabetes (dated by TCRdb to the late 2010s). At the level of the whole study: Mean age, gender distribution, total cell number and subset yield were not different between patients and healthy donors. Across all samples, 90 million to 130 million sorted cells were examined, and cell number per subset correlated strongly with RNA yield. In the study, TCRB repertoires of sorted circulating CD4+ T cell subsets from recently diagnosed type 1 diabetes patients were compared with those of matched healthy donors. Regulatory and stem cell-like memory subsets were isolated from only 8 patients and roughly eight healthy donors, whereas naive and central memory subsets came from all 30 or so donors.

Paper-wide results and their limitations: HLA sub-analyses involved small numbers of individuals, so any influence of HLA type on TCRB rearrangement remained unresolved. Sequencing cDNA rather than genomic DNA could over-represent highly expressing activated cells, although activation and CD3 levels did not differ between groups. Type 1 diabetes patients showed a moderate but significant shortening of TCRB CDR3 length in all four CD4+ subsets. Naive, central memory and regulatory TCRB repertoires appeared to be more similar among patients than among healthy donors. Fewer insertions and more nucleotide deletions at VDJ recombination sites were observed in patients with type 1 diabetes, implying thymic rearrangement abnormalities. Shorter templates might be favored by PCR, yet because patient and control samples were amplified and corrected together, any such skew would affect both groups equally.

The entire amount of isolated RNA was reverse transcribed using the High Capacity cDNA Reverse Transcription Kit, so the sequenced TCRB transcripts were expressed ones. Naive, central memory and regulatory T cell samples underwent deep immunoSEQ sequencing, averaging roughly 3.5 million total reads per sample. Sorted cells were lysed in RLT buffer and RNA was extracted with DNase-treated RNeasy Micro or Mini kits, depending on cell number. Each cell subset was processed separately to prevent cross-contamination, with patient and healthy donor samples processed together. The immunoSEQ multiplex PCR was used to amplify TCRB sequences from cDNA, yielding 87-bp fragments that span the CDR3 region. Sequencing of the amplicons was done on the Illumina HiSeq platform. In the authors' own workflow: Synthetic template baselines were used to correct PCR bias computationally, reads within Hamming distance 2 were collapsed together, and singletons that could not be merged were discarded. By aligning reads against IMGT, V, D and J genes, CDR3 length, and insertions or deletions at six rearrangement sites were assigned. Within each subset, clonotype counts were normalized to sorted cell number, after which true diversity and Gini coefficients were computed with the tcR R package. The overlap coefficient, calculated on TCRB nucleotide sequences, was used to measure repertoire sharing. As stored in TCRdb, this immuneACCESS dataset retains in-frame rearrangements with V and J assigned. A fraction of the clones does not appear; measured against another copy, unresolved V genes explain less than half of the discrepancy, and the remainder lacks a known reason. V, J and clone size are taken as reported in that table, and D and trimming were inferred from the DNA itself. The sample table contains under 300,000 clones; only one count was recorded for roughly 30% of them. The ten largest clones represent around 4% of the sample.

The chain is encoded by TRBV16 joined to TRBJ2-1, and the D gene may be TRBD2, 5 bases matching. This TCR was sampled from a man younger than 40 in good health. The sample comprised central memory CD4+ T cells from blood. The DNA sequence is as follows: TGTGCCAGCAGCCAAGTGTTCGGGGATGAGCAGTTCTTC. This sequence encodes CASSQVFGDEQFF.